The present T cell receptor (beta chain) was sequenced within a study of T cell changes during pregnancy in multiple sclerosis. V lost 2 bases and J lost 5, with 14 bases in between. CDR1 and CDR2 (germline): SGDLS, YYNGEE. The CDR3 contains 14 residues. Some clones are missing from TCRdb's copy, which holds only in-frame ones; the method was immunoSEQ multiplex PCR. The sample shows some 110,000 clones, 85% to 95% of them seen only once. Source: peripheral blood, taken after pregnancy. The receptor was derived from a female donor with multiple sclerosis, enrolled in a pregnancy study. V gene TRBV9 combines with J gene TRBJ2-7; perhaps TRBD1 as D (6 bases). The CDR3 here is CASSVLGAADEQYF. The CDR3 coding sequence is TGTGCCAGCAGCGTTTTGGGGGCGGCGGACGAGCAGTACTTC.